This TCR beta chain was captured by sequencing in a study of blood T cell repertoires in COVID-19. Study-wide context: Italy, Spain and the United States were the sources of the convalescent and acute COVID-19 samples. The cDNA or gDNA used as material had been derived from T cells, B-cell-depleted T cells, or PBMCs.

In the original analysis: Amplification from reference gene primers served as the basis for estimated nucleated cell counts. The assay was immunoSEQ multiplex PCR, and TCRdb's table has in-frame clones only and misses some. V, J and clone size reflect that table, while D and trimming were determined from the DNA. The sample has 300,000 to 450,000 clones; 85% are singletons. The junction had 7 bases not matched to a gene; V was cut back by 6 bases and J by 0 bases. This CDR3 contains 16 residues. CDR1 SNHLY and CDR2 FYNNEI come from the germline V gene. The sequenced sample consisted of peripheral blood. The J gene is TRBJ2-1, the V gene TRBV2, with 8 bases fitting TRBD2. The clonotype comes from a woman aged 18-29 years with acute or convalescent COVID-19. The CDR3 reads CASSENSGDSYNEQFF. The CDR3 DNA reads as TGTGCCAGCAGCGAGAATAGCGGGGACTCCTACAATGAGCAGTTCTTC.